This TCR beta chain was sequenced during a study of T-cell reconstitution after alpha-beta-depleted transplantation in children. Study outcomes and limitations: Some patients' high day-60 TCRbeta diversity was attributed to recipient cells surviving conditioning. At one year after transplant, newly produced T cells mostly accounted for T-cell counts and diversity. About two months after transplant, alpha-beta T cells reportedly came from several hundred expanded graft clones.

Germline V gene lookup returns CDR1 MDHEN and CDR2 SYDVKM. CDR3 length equals 14 residues. V lost 6 bases, J lost 9 bases, and 15 bases lay in between. Unique molecular identifiers were used to barcode this TCRbeta library. TCRdb itself ran the PCR reads through MiXCR, one entry per CDR3 protein. The table has fewer than 750,000 distinct CDR3 sequences, more than 20% seen once; the top ten hold less than 15%. This clonotype was seen a handful of times. The antigen remains undetermined. This chain joins TRBV28 and TRBJ1-6; no definite D call. This TCR derives from a boy younger than two who had a stem cell transplant for acute myeloid leukemia, so the T cells may come from the graft donor. Source: PBMCs, mostly from graft donor cells, taken 360 days after TCRalphabeta/CD19-depleted stem cell transplant. The DNA for the CDR3 is TGTGCCAGCAGCCGGTCTCTTCAAGGTTCACCCCTCCACTTT. It encodes CASSRSLQGSPLHF.